The entry below gives a single TCR beta chain sequence along with its context. This specimen belongs to a study of blood T cell repertoires in COVID-19. Study summary: The study drew acute and convalescent COVID-19 samples from the United States, Italy and Spain. PBMCs, B-cell-depleted T cells, or T cells were the source of the cDNA or gDNA that made up the material.

While infection was still active, Seattle patients were enrolled and then followed longitudinally. As processed by the authors: Amplification with reference gene primers provided the estimates of nucleated cell counts. Profiled with immunoSEQ multiplex PCR; TCRdb holds only in-frame clones, not every one. V and J calls and clone size come straight from that table; D and trimming were deduced from the DNA. The table has 300,000 to 400,000 clones, about nine tenths seen once; the top ten hold roughly 6%. The sequence derives from a woman aged 45-60 years with COVID-19, enrolled during active disease. Source material: peripheral blood.

The DNA of the CDR3 is TGTGCCTGGAGTACTTTGGGAGTGTCCTACGAGCAGTACTTC. Translated, it gives CAWSTLGVSYEQYF. The chain combines TRBV30 with TRBJ2-7; D is perhaps TRBD2 (5 bases). Trimming removed 2 bases from V and 1 base from J, with 12 bases in between. CDR1 is GTSNPN, CDR2 SVGIG, per germline (reference sequence). This CDR3 region has 14 residues.